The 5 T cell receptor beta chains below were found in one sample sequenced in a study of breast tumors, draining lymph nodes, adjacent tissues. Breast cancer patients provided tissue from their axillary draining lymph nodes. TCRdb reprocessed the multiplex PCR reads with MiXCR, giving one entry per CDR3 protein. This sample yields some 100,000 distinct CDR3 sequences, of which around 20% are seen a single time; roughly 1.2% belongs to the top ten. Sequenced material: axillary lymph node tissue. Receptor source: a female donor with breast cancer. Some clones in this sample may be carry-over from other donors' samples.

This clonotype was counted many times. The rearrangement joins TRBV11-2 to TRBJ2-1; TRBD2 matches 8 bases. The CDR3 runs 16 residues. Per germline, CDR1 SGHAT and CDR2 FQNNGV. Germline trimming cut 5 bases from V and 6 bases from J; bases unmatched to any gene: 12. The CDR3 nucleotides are TGTGCCAGCAGCCTCCCCGGCGGGAGGTTTCCCAATGAGCAGTTCTTC. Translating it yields CASSLPGGRFPNEQFF. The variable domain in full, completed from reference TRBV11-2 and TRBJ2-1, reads EAGVAQSPRYKIIEKRQSVAFWCNPISGHATLYWYQQILGQGPKLLIQFQNNGVVDDSQLPKDRFSAERLKGVDSTLKIQPAKLEDSAVYLCASSLPGGRFPNEQFFGPGTRLTVL.

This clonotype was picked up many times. The CDR3 loop is CASSVGDVFGETQYF. CDR3 DNA sequence: TGTGCCAGCAGCGTAGGTGATGTCTTCGGGGAGACCCAGTACTTC. The V call is TRBV9, the J call TRBJ2-5; D is undetermined. This CDR3 is 15 amino acids long. Per the germline V gene, CDR1 is SGDLS and CDR2 is YYNGEE. V lost 0 bases and J 5 bases, leaving 14 bases between the germline ends.

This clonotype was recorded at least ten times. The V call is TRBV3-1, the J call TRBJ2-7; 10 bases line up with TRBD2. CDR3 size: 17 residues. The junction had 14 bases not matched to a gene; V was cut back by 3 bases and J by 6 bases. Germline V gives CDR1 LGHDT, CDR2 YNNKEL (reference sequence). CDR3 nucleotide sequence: TGTGCCAGCAGCCACAATGTTTTAGCGGGAGGAACGGGCGAGCAGTACTTC. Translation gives CASSHNVLAGGTGEQYF.

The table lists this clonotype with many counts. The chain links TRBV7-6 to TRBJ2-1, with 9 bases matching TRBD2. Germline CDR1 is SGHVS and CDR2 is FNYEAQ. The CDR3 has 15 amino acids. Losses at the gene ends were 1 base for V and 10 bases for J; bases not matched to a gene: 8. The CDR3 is CASSLVWREGQEQFF. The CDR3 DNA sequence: TGTGCCAGCAGCTTAGTGTGGCGGGAGGGCCAAGAGCAGTTCTTC.

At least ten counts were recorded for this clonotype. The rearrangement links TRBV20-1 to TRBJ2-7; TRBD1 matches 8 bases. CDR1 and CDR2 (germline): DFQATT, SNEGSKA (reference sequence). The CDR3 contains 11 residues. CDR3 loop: CVTGVGDEQYF. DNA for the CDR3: TGCGTGACAGGGGTAGGAGACGAGCAGTACTTC.